This T cell receptor (beta chain) was sequenced for a study of CD8 T cells in Susac syndrome. The CD8+ and CD4+ T cells were negatively isolated, with the TEMRA cells enriched by FACS. A few counts support this clonotype. Random hexamers served to reverse transcribe about 0.5 to 1 ug RNA. TCRdb used MiXCR to reprocess the immunoSEQ multiplex PCR reads, holding one entry per CDR3 protein. This sample yields roughly 180,000 distinct CDR3 sequences, of which about 94% are seen a single time; 0.09% to 0.1% belongs to the top ten. This sequence originates from a human donor with multiple sclerosis. The specimen sequenced was CD4+ T cells from PBMCs.

The CDR3 nucleotides read TGTGCCAGCAGCCCCGACAGGGGGAACACCGGGGAGCTGTTTTTT. Its protein is CASSPDRGNTGELFF. This chain joins TRBV7-8 and TRBJ2-2; 8 nucleotides agree with TRBD1. The V and J ends lost 5 bases and 1 base, in that order; junction bases with no gene match: 3. The germline gives CDR1 SGHVS, CDR2 FQNEAQ. The CDR3 runs 15 residues.